Listed below are T cell receptor beta chains from one sample, sequenced in a study of T cell responses to AZD1222 COVID-19 vaccine. Measured with immunoSEQ multiplex PCR; TCRdb has only the in-frame clones, and not every one. Here the sample spans 110,000 to 150,000 clones, 85% to 95% being singletons. This specimen consisted of peripheral blood, obtained after recovery from COVID-19. The source of these receptors is an adult who had recovered from COVID-19. The CDR3 runs from the conserved cysteine through the conserved F or W. Fields, in order: clone size, J gene, V gene, D gene, CDR3 DNA, CDR3 protein. D genes are given only for firm matches. Where a row states a size, it is once, few, many or the class of an expanded clone; other rows omit it.

abundance: NA
j_gene: TRBJ2-3
v_gene: TRBV5-1
d_gene: TRBD2
CDR3nt: TGCGCCAGCAGCCCACCGGGACTAGCGGACGGGGGGACCACAGATACGCAGTATTTT
CDR3aa: CASSPPGLADGGTTDTQYF

abundance: NA
j_gene: TRBJ1-4
v_gene: TRBV19
d_gene: NA
CDR3nt: TGTGCCAGTAGTATGGGTGACAACGAATGGGAAAAACTGTTTTTT
CDR3aa: CASSMGDNEWEKLFF

abundance: NA
j_gene: TRBJ1-2
v_gene: TRBV5-4
d_gene: NA
CDR3nt: TGTGCCAGCAGCTGGGAGGGACGTCGGGGCTACACCTTC
CDR3aa: CASSWEGRRGYTF

abundance: NA
j_gene: TRBJ2-1
v_gene: TRBV6-1
d_gene: NA
CDR3nt: TGTGCCAGCAGTGAATCCTCCAACAATGAGCAGTTCTTC
CDR3aa: CASSESSNNEQFF

abundance: NA
j_gene: TRBJ1-2
v_gene: TRBV7-2
d_gene: TRBD1
CDR3nt: TGTGCCAGCAGCTTATCACCCGGGACAGCCATCTATGGCTACACCTTC
CDR3aa: CASSLSPGTAIYGYTF

abundance: once
j_gene: TRBJ1-6
v_gene: TRBV7-2
d_gene: NA
CDR3nt: TGTGCCAGCAGCTTACTAGGCTTAAGAGGGGCCTACGGTACCACCCTCCACTTT
CDR3aa: CASSLLGLRGAYGTTLHF

abundance: NA
j_gene: TRBJ1-6
v_gene: TRBV9
d_gene: NA
CDR3nt: TGTGCCAGCAGCCTCCGGACCGAATCACCCCTCCACTTT
CDR3aa: CASSLRTESPLHF

abundance: NA
j_gene: TRBJ2-5
v_gene: TRBV24-1
d_gene: NA
CDR3nt: TGTGCCACCAGCGGGGGAGGACAAGAGACCCAGTACTTC
CDR3aa: CATSGGGQETQYF

abundance: NA
j_gene: TRBJ2-2
v_gene: TRBV7-2
d_gene: TRBD2
CDR3nt: TGTGCCAGCAGCTTAAGGACTAGCGGGAGGAGGGACGGGGAGCTGTTTTTT
CDR3aa: CASSLRTSGRRDGELFF

abundance: NA
j_gene: TRBJ2-2
v_gene: TRBV19
d_gene: NA
CDR3nt: TGTGCCAGTAGTATATTTGACACGTACGAGGGGGAGCTGTTTTTT
CDR3aa: CASSIFDTYEGELFF

abundance: NA
j_gene: TRBJ2-5
v_gene: TRBV28
d_gene: TRBD1
CDR3nt: TGTGCCAGCAGGGACAGGGGGAAAGAGACCCAGTACTTC
CDR3aa: CASRDRGKETQYF

abundance: NA
j_gene: TRBJ1-1
v_gene: TRBV5-4
d_gene: TRBD1
CDR3nt: TGTGCCAGCAGCTTCCTAGGACAGGGGGCGTTTGGAACTGAAGCTTTCTTT
CDR3aa: CASSFLGQGAFGTEAFF

abundance: NA
j_gene: TRBJ2-7
v_gene: TRBV7-9
d_gene: NA
CDR3nt: TGTGCCAGCAGCCTACCCGACCGTTTGGAGCAGTACTTC
CDR3aa: CASSLPDRLEQYF

abundance: NA
j_gene: TRBJ2-1
v_gene: TRBV4-1
d_gene: TRBD2
CDR3nt: TGCGCCAGCAGCCGCTCGACTAGCGGGAGGACGTTTGAGCAGTTCTTC
CDR3aa: CASSRSTSGRTFEQFF

abundance: NA
j_gene: TRBJ1-1
v_gene: TRBV7-9
d_gene: NA
CDR3nt: TGTGCCAGCAGCTTATCCAGTAACACTGAAGCTTTCTTT
CDR3aa: CASSLSSNTEAFF

abundance: NA
j_gene: TRBJ1-4
v_gene: TRBV7-9
d_gene: TRBD1
CDR3nt: TGTGCCAGCAGCTCGGACAGGGGGCATGTGGAACTGTTTTTT
CDR3aa: CASSSDRGHVELFF

abundance: NA
j_gene: TRBJ2-3
v_gene: TRBV5-1
d_gene: TRBD1
CDR3nt: TGCGCCAGCGGGGACAGCCCAGCAGATACGCAGTATTTT
CDR3aa: CASGDSPADTQYF

abundance: NA
j_gene: TRBJ1-3
v_gene: TRBV6-1
d_gene: NA
CDR3nt: TGTGCCAGCAGTGAATCCGGGCCGGGTGGGGGAAACACCATATATTTT
CDR3aa: CASSESGPGGGNTIYF

abundance: NA
j_gene: TRBJ2-7
v_gene: TRBV7-8
d_gene: NA
CDR3nt: TGTGCCAGCAGCGTCGGGACGCCAGAGCAGTACTTC
CDR3aa: CASSVGTPEQYF

abundance: NA
j_gene: TRBJ1-2
v_gene: TRBV6-1
d_gene: NA
CDR3nt: TGTGCCAGCAGTGAACAGACTGTCGCCTATGGCTACACCTTC
CDR3aa: CASSEQTVAYGYTF

abundance: NA
j_gene: TRBJ2-1
v_gene: TRBV28
d_gene: TRBD1
CDR3nt: TGTGCCAGCATACCTGGGACAGGGGAATCCTACAATGAGCAGTTCTTC
CDR3aa: CASIPGTGESYNEQFF

abundance: once
j_gene: TRBJ2-1
v_gene: TRBV30
d_gene: TRBD2
CDR3nt: TGTGCCTGGAGTCAAAACCGGGACTACATCTACAATGAGCAGTTCTTC
CDR3aa: CAWSQNRDYIYNEQFF

abundance: NA
j_gene: TRBJ2-6
v_gene: TRBV5-1
d_gene: NA
CDR3nt: TGCGCCAGCAGCCCGTCTGGGGCCAACGTCCTGACTTTC
CDR3aa: CASSPSGANVLTF

abundance: NA
j_gene: TRBJ2-1
v_gene: TRBV29-1
d_gene: TRBD2
CDR3nt: TGCAGCGTTTGGACTAGCGGACCGGTTGAGCAGTTCTTC
CDR3aa: CSVWTSGPVEQFF

abundance: NA
j_gene: TRBJ2-7
v_gene: TRBV3-1/TRBV3-2
d_gene: NA
CDR3nt: TGTGCCAGCAGCCGGGGCTACCTCTACGAGCAGTACTTC
CDR3aa: CASSRGYLYEQYF

abundance: NA
j_gene: TRBJ2-7
v_gene: TRBV7-9
d_gene: NA
CDR3nt: TGTGCCAGCAGCCCTGCGCAAATCGGGCCCTACGAGCAGTACTTC
CDR3aa: CASSPAQIGPYEQYF

abundance: NA
j_gene: TRBJ1-5
v_gene: TRBV7-9
d_gene: NA
CDR3nt: TGTGCCAGCAGCTTAGAGGGGACGGATAATCAGCCCCAGCATTTT
CDR3aa: CASSLEGTDNQPQHF

abundance: NA
j_gene: TRBJ2-7
v_gene: TRBV3-1/TRBV3-2
d_gene: TRBD2
CDR3nt: TGTGCCAGCAGCCCGACTAGCGGGAGGGCCTCCTACGAGCAGTACTTC
CDR3aa: CASSPTSGRASYEQYF

abundance: NA
j_gene: TRBJ2-2
v_gene: TRBV7-3
d_gene: TRBD2
CDR3nt: TGTGCCAGCAGCTTACTAAAACTAGCGGGAGATGATGACGGGGAGCTGTTTTTT
CDR3aa: CASSLLKLAGDDDGELFF

abundance: NA
j_gene: TRBJ1-5
v_gene: TRBV2
d_gene: NA
CDR3nt: TGTGCCAGCAGAGGACAGAATAGCAATCAGCCCCAGCATTTT
CDR3aa: CASRGQNSNQPQHF

abundance: once
j_gene: TRBJ2-5
v_gene: TRBV7-9
d_gene: TRBD2
CDR3nt: TGTGCCAGCAGGCCAAGCGGGGTCGGGGAGACCCAGTACTTC
CDR3aa: CASRPSGVGETQYF

abundance: NA
j_gene: TRBJ1-1
v_gene: TRBV15
d_gene: NA
CDR3nt: TGTGCCACCAGCAGAGCTGTGGGGGTCGGGAACACTGAAGCTTTCTTT
CDR3aa: CATSRAVGVGNTEAFF

abundance: NA
j_gene: TRBJ2-5
v_gene: TRBV27
d_gene: TRBD2
CDR3nt: TGTGCCAGCAGTCCGGGACTAGCGGGAGGGTACCAAGAGACCCAGTACTTC
CDR3aa: CASSPGLAGGYQETQYF

abundance: NA
j_gene: TRBJ2-5
v_gene: TRBV4-1
d_gene: TRBD2
CDR3nt: TGCGCCAGCAGCTCCCAGACTAGCGGGAGGGCTATAGAAGAGACCCAGTACTTC
CDR3aa: CASSSQTSGRAIEETQYF

abundance: NA
j_gene: TRBJ2-5
v_gene: TRBV7-9
d_gene: NA
CDR3nt: TGTGCCAGCAGCTTACGGGGGCCATACCAAGAGACCCAGTACTTC
CDR3aa: CASSLRGPYQETQYF